This TCR beta chain was sequenced in a study of cytomegalovirus exposure and HLA in healthy donors (dated by TCRdb to about 2017). A note on the overall study: An earlier analysis of some 600 of the donors reported 250 to 300 Gb of sequence data and 95 million to 130 million unique TCR beta sequences obtained from about 200 million T cells. An early release that covered fewer than 800 HLA-typed donors contained about 300 gigabases of sequencing data and approximately 85 million unique TCR sequences. Of the roughly 400 genotyped donors, approximately 80% fell in the genetic ancestry cluster associated with self-reported Caucasian donors. The study aimed to test whether cataloging public T cell receptors could reveal signatures of past pathogen exposure. Using immunosequencing, the study profiled T cell repertoires from about 610 subjects and related those repertoires to cytomegalovirus serostatus. In addition to the first cohort of hundreds of subjects, a separate validation cohort of approximately 130 different subjects was used. The study combined high-throughput TCR immunosequencing, statistical association of individual TCRs with disease status, and machine learning to predict cytomegalovirus infection status. A later analysis re-analyzed previously published TCR beta repertoires from 550 to 700 donors and added high-resolution HLA genotyping to study TCR occurrence patterns. In the later analysis, no new phenotypic data were used to find candidate immune exposures; instead, reliance was placed on TCR beta sequences and their occurrence across donors. To decide whether each TCR beta V gene segment behaved as functional or pseudogenic, an earlier analysis of approximately 600 of the donors relied on high-throughput TCR beta sequencing. Donor age, sex, ethnicity and CMV serostatus were compiled together with the repertoire data. A later genetic analysis used genome-wide SNP genotypes for about 65% of the roughly 700 donors, treating that subset as a discovery cohort. Every discovery cohort repertoire had been produced on one sequencing platform. HLA typing covered class I and class II loci at four-digit resolution. The number of donors typed differed by locus, with roughly 629-640 for A, B, C, DRB1 and DQB1, roughly 520 for DQA1, nearly 610 for DPA1, and 472 for DPB1. About five DR-DQ haplotypes were treated as single units for association and clustering because of strong linkage in the cohort. Among over 350 genotyped donors of the cohort, an average of 235,054 unique TCR beta nucleotide sequences were sequenced per donor, roughly 18% of them non-productive. Study-wide findings and limitations: Because the 87-base-pair reads could not distinguish some IMGT-functional V segments, including TRBV6-2 and TRBV6-3, those segments were excluded. According to the authors, the approach could potentially be generalized to other disease states and immunological phenotypes. In this cohort, only TCR beta chains were sequenced, and detectable features were limited by the absence of alpha or paired-chain data. An earlier analysis of around 540 of the donors showed that most TCR beta V segments appeared in productive rearrangements either about 90% or about 30% of the time, which broadly matched IMGT annotations. According to a later analysis, most CMV-associated TCR beta chains appeared to be HLA-restricted, and the HLA associations seemed to be driven largely by CMV exposure. The classifier was reported to diagnose cytomegalovirus status with high specificity and sensitivity in both the original and validation cohorts. In a later analysis, several top co-occurrence clusters were reported to appear linked to parvovirus B19, influenza, CMV and Epstein-Barr virus. Some 16 rarely observed V segments, including chromosome 9 orphons, were excluded from the earlier analysis of almost 600 of the donors because counts were too low. Strong co-occurrence of HLA alleles, especially DR and DQ, made assigning TCR associations to individual alleles difficult. In a later analysis, 16,951 TCR beta sequences were associated with specific HLA alleles at a false discovery rate of 0.05. A few of the identified cytomegalovirus-associated TCR beta chains were confirmed in vitro to be specific for cytomegalovirus antigens. Compared with equally common non-associated chains, HLA-associated TCR beta chains in a later analysis were more clonally expanded and had lower generation probabilities. Roughly uniform sequencing depth across donors was assumed in presence/absence analyses, although this assumption may not hold. A later analysis found that TCR association rates varied across HLA loci, with DRB1 alleles showing the most associated TCRs and HLA-C alleles the fewest. An association between a missense DCLRE1C variant and V-gene and J-gene trimming of TCR beta chains was found in a later genetic analysis and replicated in an independent cohort. For the cohort, immune exposure information was limited to CMV serostatus. Because HLA typing was unavailable for some donors at each locus, only the typed subset was used in association tests. A later genetic analysis reported fewer N-insertions in productive TCRs among donors in an Asian-associated ancestry cluster than the roughly 690-donor mean. Correlated functional status among segregating V segments might reflect linkage disequilibrium, but an unknown experimental factor could not be ruled out. A total of around 150 TCR beta chains were listed by the study as associated with cytomegalovirus. While some public TCRs were present in many individuals, most TCR sequences turned up only very rarely across donors. A cluster of highly shared sequence variants was judged likely to be a technical artifact of the sequencing pipeline. A further reported finding was that TCR beta sequences accurately predicted the HLA-A and HLA-B alleles for most subjects in the first cohort.

The cohort comprised 670 or so healthy bone marrow donors. At the time of sampling, every cohort member was nominally healthy, though immune exposures that went unrecorded were likely present. The donor was CMV seropositive and belonged to the group of 250 to 300 seropositive cohort members. Every donor gave a peripheral blood sample, and the peripheral blood mononuclear cells from that sample were used for TCR beta sequencing. The Qiagen DNeasy Blood Extraction Kit was used to extract genomic DNA from the blood cell samples. There are a few counts of this clone. Its cognate antigen has yet to be identified. Per-nucleotide qualities are absent, and no much larger clonotype sits a single base away. In the germline V gene, CDR1 corresponds to SGHRS and CDR2 to YFSETQ. V is cut by 0 bases and J by 6 bases, and the space between the germline ends is 11 bases. Its CDR3 holds 14 amino acids, cysteine through phenylalanine. The kept DNA is CDR3 alone, 42 bases in frame from the first base.

Library preparation used the immunoSEQ multiplex PCR assay. The multiplex PCR relied on a mix of 60 forward primers for TCR Vbeta segments and 13 reverse primers for TCR Jbeta segments. A multiplex PCR assay on genomic DNA amplified the CDR3 region of rearranged TCR beta genes. On the Illumina HiSeq System, the amplified TCR beta libraries were sequenced as 87-base-pair reads. Under the source paper's analysis protocol: In a later analysis, roughly 80 million unique TCR beta chains were counted across the roughly 670 repertoires, and roughly 10 million of these chains were shared by at least two donors. To remove PCR and sequencing errors, raw reads were error-corrected and collapsed into unique sequences using a nearest-neighbor algorithm that merged closely related sequences. Alignment of CDR3 sequences to IMGT reference sequences was used to assign V, D and J gene segments. For a sequence to be retained, a match of at least six nucleotides was required to both a V gene segment and a J gene segment. A rearrangement counted as productive if the CDR3 had no stop codons and remained in frame with V and J, and every other rearrangement counted as non-productive. Following IMGT convention, CDR3 was defined as the stretch from the second conserved V-encoded cysteine up to the conserved J-encoded phenylalanine. In an earlier analysis of roughly 610 of the donors, sequences lacking an unambiguous match to a single V gene segment were excluded. In an earlier analysis of roughly 600 of the donors, a V segment was called functional when productive rearrangements were above 56.7%, and segregating when the standard deviation between donors exceeded 5%. A statistical classification framework was built to diagnose cytomegalovirus status from the catalog of TCR beta chain sequences. In a later analysis, V and J genes were assigned by comparing TCR nucleotide sequences against IMGT/GENE-DB human TR gene sequences. A later analysis assigned CDR3 sequences and most-parsimonious VDJ recombination scenarios with the TCRdist pipeline. In a later analysis, each TCR beta chain was defined by its CDR3 amino acid sequence together with its V-gene family, and reads without a unique V-gene family were excluded. A later analysis removed 592 highly shared, low-generation-probability nucleotide sequences to deal with suspected cross-contamination and a sequencing artifact. A later analysis calculated a clonal expansion index for each public chain from normalized within-repertoire ranks of inferred template counts. In a later analysis, generation probabilities were computed with a VDJ recombination model fitted to out-of-frame rearrangements, and the resulting probabilities were checked against IGoR. In a later analysis, hypergeometric tests were used to score TCR-TCR, TCR-HLA and TCR-CMV co-occurrence, with a repertoire-size bias correction applied to TCR pairs. To estimate false discovery rates, a later analysis permuted the HLA or CMV assignments 20 times. In a later analysis, co-occurring TCRs were grouped using DBSCAN, with TCRdist sequence similarity added in when clustering inside HLA-allele-positive subsets. Repertoires with fewer than 30,000 or more than 120,000 public chains, plus five repertoires with anomalous nucleotide sharing, were excluded from co-occurrence clustering. Imported from immuneACCESS, the table was reduced by TCRdb to in-frame sequences with V and J called. These copies leave out some clones; in studies compared against another copy, an unresolved V gene accounts for under half, and the cause of the remainder is not known. The DNA was the basis for D and trimming; V, J and clone size are from that table. The table for this sample lists some 180,000 clones; roughly 13% of them were counted only once. Approximately 7.8% of the sample is in the top ten clones.

The rearranged segments are TRBV5-1 and TRBJ2-3; no D gene is confidently identified. The sequenced material came from PBMCs. The TCR sequence derives from a middle-aged man in good health and CMV-seropositive. The CDR3: CASSLGVNPDTQYF. Read as DNA, the sequence is TGCGCCAGCAGCTTGGGAGTCAACCCCGATACGCAGTATTTT.